One sample yielded the 28 T cell receptor beta chains listed below, sequenced in a study of Ad26.COV2.S vaccination and SARS-CoV-2 variants. Repertoires were generated with immunoSEQ multiplex PCR, while TCRdb's copy carries only in-frame clones and drops some. The sample contains around 400,000 clones, about 88% of which appear only once. The treatment here: some 19 received Ad26.COV2.S at low or high dose, single or two shots; five or six received placebo; per-sample allocation not given. Day 63 after the first injection of vaccine or placebo was the sampling time. The material was peripheral blood, obtained in a trial of Ad26.COV2.S vaccine versus placebo. These receptors originate from a person aged 18-60 years who received the Ad26.COV2.S COVID-19 vaccine or a placebo.

This chain uses TRBV5-5 with TRBJ2-7; D is ambiguous. Looked up from germline, CDR1 is SGHKS and CDR2 is YYEKEE (reference sequence). This CDR3 has 14 amino acids. The V end lost 1 base, the J end lost 2 bases, and 10 bases lay between the germline ends. CDR3 coding DNA: TGTGCCAGCAGCTTGCCGGGTCAGCCCTACGAGCAGTACTTC. It translates to CASSLPGQPYEQYF.

The chain is built from TRBV4-2 and TRBJ2-1; 7 nucleotides line up with TRBD2. Per the germline V gene, CDR1 is LGHNA and CDR2 is YNFKEQ. The CDR3 totals 15 residues. V lost 8 bases and J lost 9; bases outside the gene matches: 16. CDR3: CASGSPGLPFAEQFF. The DNA of the CDR3 is TGTGCCAGCGGGTCACCGGGACTACCGTTCGCTGAGCAGTTCTTC.

This chain links TRBV3-1 (or the pseudogene TRBV3-2) with TRBJ1-4; D ambiguous. The CDR3 covers 16 residues. Between the trimmed V and J ends, which lost 2 bases and 0 bases, there was a span of 10 bases. Germline V gene data show CDR1 as LGHDT and CDR2 as YNNKEL (reference sequence). The CDR3: CASSQITSATNEKLFF. CDR3 coding DNA: TGTGCCAGCAGCCAAATAACGTCGGCAACTAATGAAAAACTGTTTTTT.

CDR3 residues: CAISSNVPGLAGWEQYF. The CDR3 bases are TGTGCCATCAGTTCAAATGTACCGGGACTAGCGGGCTGGGAGCAGTACTTC. J is TRBJ2-7 and V is TRBV10-3; 12 bases are a match to TRBD2. Germline trimming cut 5 bases from V and 7 bases from J; bases unmatched to any gene: 15. Germline assignment: CDR1 ENHRY and CDR2 SYGVKD. CDR3 length: 17 amino acids.

This chain uses TRBV6-1 with TRBJ2-6; D is possibly TRBD1 (5 bases). Trimming stripped 2 bases from V and 2 bases from J, with 10 bases between. CDR1 MNHNS and CDR2 SASEGT come from the germline V gene. CDR3 length: 16 residues. The CDR3 DNA is TGTGCCAGCAGTGAACAAAGGGGTACTGGGGCCAACGTCCTGACTTTC. Residues: CASSEQRGTGANVLTF.

The V gene is TRBV11-3, the J gene TRBJ1-2, with D possibly being TRBD1 (5 bases). Germline V gene sequence: CDR1 SGHNT, CDR2 YENEEA. CDR3 length: 13 residues. Between the trimmed V and J ends, which lost 6 bases and 6 bases, there was a span of 14 bases. As DNA, the CDR3 is TGTGCCAGCAGTGACACAGGCCGGGATGGCTACACCTTC. This codes for CASSDTGRDGYTF. The full variable domain, rest sourced from reference TRBV11-3 and TRBJ1-2, is EAGVVQSPRYKIIEKKQPVAFWCNPISGHNTLYWYLQNLGQGPELLIRYENEEAVDDSQLPKDRFSAERLKGVDSTLKIQPAELGDSAVYLCASSDTGRDGYTFGSGTRLTVV.

A remark on this clone: Other DNA variants within this sample encode the same CDR3. The rearrangement uses TRBV6-6 and TRBJ1-1; a possible D gene is TRBD1 (5 bases). CDR1 MNHNY and CDR2 SVGAGI come from the germline V gene (reference sequence). CDR3 length: 15 residues. Trimming took off 0 bases at V and 4 bases at J, with 12 bases between the two ends. In DNA form, the CDR3 reads TGTGCCAGCAGTTACTCGATGGGGGGGGGCACTGAAGCTTTCTTT. Amino acids: CASSYSMGGGTEAFF.

The J gene is TRBJ2-2, the V gene TRBV29-1, with 9 bases lining up with TRBD2. The germline V gene encodes CDR1 SQVTM and CDR2 ANQGSEA. The ends lost 7 bases at V and 5 bases at J; junction bases unmatched: 11. This CDR3 spans 15 amino acids. The CDR3: CSAYTTSGSTGELFF. The CDR3 coding sequence is TGCAGCGCCTATACCACTAGCGGGTCGACCGGGGAGCTGTTTTTT.

This clone has a single count. The chain has TRBV19 and TRBJ1-2; D remains ambiguous. CDR1 LNHDA and CDR2 SQIVND come from the germline V gene (reference sequence). The CDR3 is made up of 17 amino acids. The germline V and J ends were trimmed by 0 bases and 4 bases, with 18 bases remaining between them. The CDR3 sequence: CASSIDPELHNSYGYTF. Here the CDR3 DNA reads TGTGCCAGTAGTATAGACCCAGAATTACACAATAGCTATGGCTACACCTTC.

The chain carries TRBV28 and TRBJ2-7; D gene uncertain. This CDR3 is 12 amino acids long. Germline lookup yields CDR1 MDHEN and CDR2 SYDVKM. Between the trimmed V and J ends, which lost 3 bases and 3 bases, there was a span of 6 bases. The CDR3 nucleotides are TGTGCCAGCAGTTTTCTGATCTACGAGCAGTACTTC. As protein: CASSFLIYEQYF.

This clone was detected once. This chain uses TRBV7-6 with TRBJ2-1; 15 bases map to TRBD2. Germline assignment: CDR1 SGHVS and CDR2 FNYEAQ. The CDR3 is made up of 16 amino acids. The V and J ends lost 5 bases and 8 bases, in that order; junction bases with no gene match: 7. This CDR3 reads CASSRGLAGGGDEQFF. The CDR3 nucleotides read TGTGCCAGCAGCAGGGGACTAGCGGGAGGAGGAGATGAGCAGTTCTTC.

The chain carries TRBV10-3 and TRBJ2-6; the D is unclear. Germline-derived CDR1 and CDR2 are ENHRY and SYGVKD. The CDR3 length is 13 residues. The V end lost 11 bases, the J end lost 0 bases, and 8 bases lay between the germline ends. The CDR3 spells CAVQLSGANVLTF. Written as DNA, the CDR3 is TGTGCCGTGCAGCTCTCTGGGGCCAACGTCCTGACTTTC.

The genes are TRBV11-2 and TRBJ2-5, with D perhaps TRBD2 (6 bases). V was pared by 5 bases and J by 5 bases, with 15 bases between. CDR3 size: 14 residues. Germline V lookup: CDR1 SGHAT, CDR2 FQNNGV. The CDR3 sequence is CASSPGVVLETQYF. CDR3 DNA sequence: TGTGCCAGCAGCCCGGGGGTCGTATTGGAGACCCAGTACTTC.

This sequence joins TRBV21-1 and TRBJ2-1; the DNA was not compared with TRBD2, the D call given in the table. TRBV21-1 is described as a pseudogene. This CDR3 region has 9 residues. CDR3 coding DNA: TGTGCCAGCGGTACTCGGCAGTTCTTC. It is translated as CASGTRQFF.

This clone was seen only once. CDR3 residues: CASSPPSGEAFF. For the CDR3, the DNA is TGTGCCAGCAGCCCCCCATCAGGGGAAGCTTTCTTT. The gene calls are TRBV7-8 and TRBJ1-1; a possible D gene is TRBD1 (5 bases). The V gene lost 5 bases and the J gene lost 8 bases, with 12 bases spanning the gap. The CDR3 extends over 12 amino acids. Looked up from germline, CDR1 is SGHVS and CDR2 is FQNEAQ. The full variable domain, with the rest looked up from reference TRBV7-8 and TRBJ1-1, is GAGVSQSPRYKVAKRGQDVALRCDPISGHVSLFWYQQALGQGPEFLTYFQNEAQLDKSGLPSDRFFAERPEGSVSTLKIQRTQQEDSAVYLCASSPPSGEAFFGQGTRLTVV.

The chain employs TRBV3-1 (or the pseudogene TRBV3-2) and TRBJ2-1; TRBD2 matches 15 bases. Germline values: CDR1 LGHDT, CDR2 YNNKEL (reference sequence). CDR3 size: 18 residues. The trim removed 4 bases at V and 4 bases at J, leaving 8 bases unmatched. The CDR3 bases are TGTGCCAGCAGCCCAGGACTAGCGGGAGGGCCTGGGTACAATGAGCAGTTCTTC. It codes for CASSPGLAGGPGYNEQFF.

The chain has TRBV11-2 and TRBJ2-7; TRBD2 matches at 11 bases. Germline loops: CDR1 SGHAT, CDR2 FQNNGV. The CDR3 length is 19 residues. Trimming removed 1 base from V and 3 bases from J; junction bases left unmatched: 14. For the CDR3, the DNA is TGTGCCAGCAGCTTAGTCCCCCGTCGGACTAGCGGGCTTTTCTACGAGCAGTACTTC. This translates into CASSLVPRRTSGLFYEQYF.

The rearrangement uses TRBV5-1 and TRBJ2-1; D is uncertain. Deletions cut 4 bases from V and 8 bases from J, with 13 bases between. Germline CDR1 and CDR2: SGHRS and YFSETQ. CDR3 length: 13 amino acids. The CDR3 nucleotides are TGCGCCAGCAGCACAAGTGGATCGTATGAGCAGTTCTTC. Translated: CASSTSGSYEQFF. The full variable domain, in which reference TRBV5-1 and TRBJ2-1 provide the parts outside the CDR3, is KAGVTQTPRYLIKTRGQQVTLSCSPISGHRSVSWYQQTPGQGLQFLFEYFSETQRNKGNFPGRFSGRQFSNSRSEMNVSTLELGDSALYLCASSTSGSYEQFFGPGTRLTVL.

The rearrangement uses TRBV7-3 and TRBJ2-1; D might be TRBD1 or TRBD2, each matching 5 bases. V lost 4 bases, J lost 4 bases, and 14 bases lay in between. Per the germline V gene, CDR1 is SGHTA and CDR2 is FQGTGA. This CDR3 contains 15 residues. DNA for the CDR3: TGTGCCAGCAGCTCCCAGGGCGGACTTTACAATGAGCAGTTCTTC. It encodes CASSSQGGLYNEQFF. Supplemented by reference TRBV7-3 and TRBJ2-1, the full variable domain reads GAGVSQTPSNKVTEKGKYVELRCDPISGHTALYWYRQSLGQGPEFLIYFQGTGAADDSGLPNDRFFAVRPEGSVSTLKIQRTERGDSAVYLCASSSQGGLYNEQFFGPGTRLTVL.

Only a few counts were recorded for this clone. The chain links TRBV30 to TRBJ1-3; 8 bases line up with TRBD1. This CDR3 is 13 amino acids long. In germline, CDR1 is GTSNPN, CDR2 SVGIG (reference sequence). The trim removed 4 bases at V and 4 bases at J, leaving 3 bases unmatched. CDR3 nucleotide sequence: TGTGCCTGGAACCGGGACAGGGGAAACACCATATATTTT. It is translated as CAWNRDRGNTIYF.

This clone is a singleton in its sample. V and J are TRBV7-3 and TRBJ2-3, with D unresolved. V lost 4 bases and J lost 2, with 10 bases in between. Germline V gene data show CDR1 as SGHTA and CDR2 as FQGTGA. This CDR3 has 14 residues. The CDR3 region has the DNA TGTGCCAGCAGCTCTCGGAACAACACAGATACGCAGTATTTT. Encoded protein: CASSSRNNTDTQYF.

V gene TRBV27 combines with J gene TRBJ2-7, with 11 bases lining up with TRBD2. The CDR3 covers 16 residues. The J segment lost 5 bases and the V segment lost 5 bases, leaving 11 bases of the junction unmatched. CDR1 and CDR2 (germline): MNHEY, SMNVEV (reference sequence). The CDR3 bases are TGTGCCAGCAGTATAAGGCTAGCGGGAGGACTGGACGAGCAGTACTTC. As protein: CASSIRLAGGLDEQYF.

The CDR3 here is CASSPPGTVTRQPQHF. For the CDR3, the DNA is TGTGCCAGCAGTCCCCCCGGGACAGTTACTAGGCAGCCCCAGCATTTT. The chain couples TRBV28 to TRBJ1-5; 7 bases are a match to TRBD1. Germline CDR1 MDHEN, CDR2 SYDVKM. The V segment lost 5 bases and the J segment 7 bases; nucleotides outside the gene matches: 14. The CDR3 contains 16 residues.

This clone was recorded a few times. The J gene is TRBJ1-3, the V gene TRBV7-3; maybe TRBD1 (6 bases). The germline CDR1 and CDR2 sequences are SGHTA and FQGTGA. Trimming removed 3 bases from V and 3 bases from J, with 24 bases in between. This CDR3 comprises 19 residues. CDR3 amino acids: CASSLGPRSGGGSGNTIYF. The CDR3, as DNA: TGTGCCAGCAGCTTGGGGCCCCGGTCGGGTGGGGGCAGTGGAAACACCATATATTTT. Using reference TRBV7-3 and TRBJ1-3 for the parts outside the CDR3, the full variable domain is GAGVSQTPSNKVTEKGKYVELRCDPISGHTALYWYRQSLGQGPEFLIYFQGTGAADDSGLPNDRFFAVRPEGSVSTLKIQRTERGDSAVYLCASSLGPRSGGGSGNTIYFGEGSWLTVV.

The sample holds one count of this clone. J is TRBJ2-6 and V is TRBV27, with 8 bases identical to TRBD1. The V gene end was trimmed by 7 bases and the J gene end by 0 bases; junction bases not matched to a gene: 17. CDR3 length: 20 residues. Per the germline V gene, CDR1 is MNHEY and CDR2 is SMNVEV (reference sequence). This CDR3 reads CASTLTRPGQAYSGANVLTF. Here the CDR3 DNA reads TGTGCCAGCACCCTGACCCGGCCGGGACAGGCGTACTCTGGGGCCAACGTCCTGACTTTC. Complete variable domain (other parts from reference TRBV27 and TRBJ2-6): EAQVTQNPRYLITVTGKKLTVTCSQNMNHEYMSWYRQDPGLGLRQIYYSMNVEVTDKGDVPEGYKVSRKEKRNFPLILESPSPNQTSLYFCASTLTRPGQAYSGANVLTFGAGSRLTVL.

The chain employs TRBV28 and TRBJ2-7; TRBD1 matches at 9 bases. The CDR3 is 15 residues long. Germline V CDR1 and CDR2: MDHEN, SYDVKM. V lost 7 bases, J lost 6 bases, and 13 bases stayed unmatched. CDR3 coding DNA: TGTGCCAGCACCCCCGCACGGGGACAGGGTGCCGAGCAGTACTTC. This sequence encodes CASTPARGQGAEQYF.

V and J are TRBV6-4 and TRBJ2-3; 9 bases align to TRBD2. Losses at the gene ends were 5 bases for V and 4 bases for J; bases not matched to a gene: 7. Germline CDR1 reads MRHNA; CDR2 reads SNTAGT. The CDR3 extends over 15 amino acids. CDR3 nucleotides: TGTGCCAGCAGTTTGCTAGCGGGAAAGCCAGATACGCAGTATTTT. Its translation is CASSLLAGKPDTQYF.

The chain combines TRBV19 with TRBJ2-3, with TRBD1 matching 7 bases. V shed 7 bases and J 2 bases; nucleotides not matched to a gene: 9. This CDR3 is built from 15 residues. Germline V gene lookup returns CDR1 LNHDA and CDR2 SQIVND (reference sequence). The CDR3 bases are TGTGCCAGTACCAGTCGGGGACAGATCACAGATACGCAGTATTTT. Translation gives CASTSRGQITDTQYF. The full variable domain, in which reference TRBV19 and TRBJ2-3 provide the parts outside the CDR3, is DGGITQSPKYLFRKEGQNVTLSCEQNLNHDAMYWYRQDPGQGLRLIYYSQIVNDFQKGDIAEGYSVSREKKESFPLTVTSAQKNPTAFYLCASTSRGQITDTQYFGPGTRLTVL.